This TCR beta chain was sequenced during a study of T cell changes during pregnancy in multiple sclerosis. Trimming left V 6 bases short and J 7 bases short, with 9 bases between. Germline V gene data show CDR1 as SQVTM and CDR2 as ANQGSEA. There are 10 residues in the CDR3. Assay: immunoSEQ multiplex PCR; the TCRdb copy retains only in-frame clones and omits some. The profile covers roughly 34,000 clones, with about 90% appearing a single time and about 3.8% taken by the ten largest. This clone occurred a few times. This receptor was taken from a female donor with multiple sclerosis, enrolled in a pregnancy study. The chain carries TRBV29-1 and TRBJ1-1; D not certain. Sequenced here: CD8+ T cells from peripheral blood mononuclear cells, sampled in the third trimester of pregnancy. The CDR3 region is CSVSVREAFF. The CDR3 DNA reads as TGCAGCGTGAGTGTTCGTGAAGCTTTCTTT.